The next 20 T cell receptor beta chains were all read from a single sample in a study of T cell changes during pregnancy in multiple sclerosis. The protocol was immunoSEQ multiplex PCR, while the TCRdb copy is restricted to in-frame clones and leaves out a portion. This table holds 43,000 or so clones, approximately 91% found once. The sequenced material came from PBMCs (not recorded whether the cells were cultured). The origin of the receptors is a female donor with multiple sclerosis, enrolled in a pregnancy study.

The chain uses TRBV6-5 and TRBJ2-2; 7 nucleotides agree with TRBD1. Per the germline V gene, CDR1 is MNHEY and CDR2 is SVGAGI. The CDR3 covers 15 residues. V lost 3 bases to trimming and J lost 5 bases; unmatched junction nucleotides: 6. This CDR3 is CASSYGQDGTGELFF. CDR3 nucleotides: TGTGCCAGCAGTTATGGACAGGATGGGACCGGGGAGCTGTTTTTT.

This chain uses TRBV5-1 with TRBJ2-3, with D tentatively TRBD2 (6 bases). Germline V gene data show CDR1 as SGHRS and CDR2 as YFSETQ. Trimming took 0 bases from V and 3 from J, leaving 11 bases between them. CDR3 length equals 15 residues. The CDR3 sequence is CASSLVSGVTDTQYF. CDR3 coding DNA: TGCGCCAGCAGCTTGGTTTCGGGGGTTACAGATACGCAGTATTTT.

V is TRBV5-1 and J is TRBJ2-7; a weak D match, TRBD1 (6 bases). Per the germline V gene, CDR1 is SGHRS and CDR2 is YFSETQ. The CDR3 contains 14 residues. The V end lost 2 bases, the J end lost 6 bases, and 15 bases lay between the germline ends. The CDR3 bases are TGCGCCAGCAGCTTACCAGACAGGATGACCGAGCAGTACTTC. It yields the protein CASSLPDRMTEQYF.

The chain joins TRBV7-2 to TRBJ2-3; D unresolved. The CDR3 covers 14 residues. CDR1 is SGHTA, CDR2 FQGNSA, per germline. Trimming left V 2 bases short and J 4 bases short, with 10 bases between. CDR3 in DNA: TGTGCCAGCAGCTTAAGAGGACCCGCAGATACGCAGTATTTT. This encodes CASSLRGPADTQYF.

The CDR3 region is CASEIGRGGPDTQYF. The CDR3 DNA is TGTGCCAGCGAGATTGGCAGGGGAGGTCCAGATACGCAGTATTTT. The V and J genes are TRBV9 and TRBJ2-3; D possibly matches TRBD1 or TRBD2 (6 bases each). The CDR3 extends over 15 amino acids. The germline V and J ends were trimmed by 7 bases and 4 bases, with 19 bases remaining between them. From germline, CDR1 is SGDLS and CDR2 YYNGEE.

The chain combines TRBV6-1 with TRBJ2-1; weak D call: TRBD2 (5 bases). CDR3 length equals 14 residues. Trimming removed 3 bases from V and 0 bases from J, with 6 bases in between. Germline V CDR1 and CDR2: MNHNS, SASEGT. CDR3: CASSERVSYNEQFF. The CDR3 nucleotides are TGTGCCAGCAGTGAGCGGGTCTCCTACAATGAGCAGTTCTTC.

This chain connects TRBV19 to TRBJ1-5, with 9 bases that match TRBD1. V lost 3 bases and J lost 9; bases outside the gene matches: 12. Germline-derived CDR1 and CDR2 are LNHDA and SQIVND (reference sequence). The length of the CDR3 is 16 residues. The CDR3 spells CASSIGTGTGSAPQHF. The CDR3 region has the DNA TGTGCCAGTAGTATTGGGACCGGGACAGGGAGTGCGCCCCAGCATTTT.

The chain combines TRBV7-9 with TRBJ1-5; 7 bases align to TRBD1. The CDR3 is 18 amino acids. V lost 4 bases to trimming and J lost 4 bases; unmatched junction nucleotides: 16. CDR1 and CDR2 (germline): SEHNR, FQNEAQ (reference sequence). CDR3 sequence reads: CASSSQGYRGPANQPQHF. The CDR3 DNA reads TGTGCCAGCAGCTCCCAAGGGTACAGGGGCCCCGCAAATCAGCCCCAGCATTTT.

The chain combines TRBV28 with TRBJ2-2; TRBD1 or TRBD2 may be the D gene (5 bases each). Germline assignment: CDR1 MDHEN and CDR2 SYDVKM. V was shortened by 6 bases and J by 1 base, with 12 bases between the two germline ends. CDR3 length: 15 amino acids. CDR3 protein: CASSRDPMNTGELFF. The CDR3 bases are TGTGCCAGCAGCCGGGACCCCATGAACACCGGGGAGCTGTTTTTT. Looking up the rest from reference TRBV28 and TRBJ2-2 gives the full variable domain: DVKVTQSSRYLVKRTGEKVFLECVQDMDHENMFWYRQDPGLGLRLIYFSYDVKMKEKGDIPEGYSVSREKKERFSLILESASTNQTSMYLCASSRDPMNTGELFFGEGSRLTVL.

This sequence joins TRBV7-8 and TRBJ1-3; perhaps TRBD1 as D (6 bases). Per the germline V gene, CDR1 is SGHVS and CDR2 is FQNEAQ. V was shortened by 5 bases and J by 0 bases, with 23 bases between the two germline ends. This CDR3 is built from 19 residues. CDR3 in DNA: TGTGCCAGCAGCATCATAGTATGGATAGGGGGGGGCTCTGGAAACACCATATATTTT. Its protein is CASSIIVWIGGGSGNTIYF.

This clone was seen only once. V gene TRBV5-4 combines with J gene TRBJ2-1; D ambiguous. V lost 3 bases and J lost 8, with 21 bases in between. The germline gives CDR1 SGHNT, CDR2 YYREEE (reference sequence). The CDR3 covers 16 residues. CDR3 loop: CASSSGPPPIDYEQFF. CDR3 nucleotides: TGTGCCAGCAGCTCTGGCCCTCCCCCAATAGACTATGAGCAGTTCTTC. Looking up the rest from reference TRBV5-4 and TRBJ2-1 gives the full variable domain: ETGVTQSPTHLIKTRGQQVTLRCSSQSGHNTVSWYQQALGQGPQFIFQYYREEENGRGNFPPRFSGLQFPNYSSELNVNALELDDSALYLCASSSGPPPIDYEQFFGPGTRLTVL.

CDR3 bases: TGTGCCAGCAGCTCGGGACCCTACACAGATACGCAGTATTTT. Protein: CASSSGPYTDTQYF. The chain joins TRBV7-2 to TRBJ2-3; D may be TRBD1 or TRBD2 (5 bases each). Germline V gene lookup returns CDR1 SGHTA and CDR2 FQGNSA. The ends were cut back, 4 bases at V and 2 bases at J, with 10 bases in the middle. The CDR3 runs to 14 residues.

This rearrangement joins TRBV6-5 to TRBJ1-1; no clear D gene. The CDR3 totals 14 residues. Trimming took 0 bases from V and 7 from J, leaving 12 bases between them. Per germline, CDR1 MNHEY and CDR2 SVGAGI. As DNA, the CDR3 is TGTGCCAGCAGTTACTCGAGGTCAGAGGGTGAAGCTTTCTTT. Its translation: CASSYSRSEGEAFF.

This clone has only one observation. The chain employs TRBV5-1 and TRBJ1-1, with D unresolved. The CDR3 length is 15 residues. In germline, CDR1 is SGHRS, CDR2 YFSETQ. V lost 0 bases and J lost 6, with 15 bases in between. The CDR3, as DNA: TGCGCCAGCAGCTTGGCCGGTGGACCTCCGGCTGAAGCTTTCTTT. Translating it yields CASSLAGGPPAEAFF.

This clone has a single count. The chain recombines TRBV5-1 with TRBJ2-1; TRBD2 matches 13 bases. The germline gives CDR1 SGHRS, CDR2 YFSETQ. V trimming: 3 bases; J trimming: 0 bases; junction bases outside the gene matches: 9. This CDR3 is 19 amino acids long. This CDR3 is CASSYGTSGKMSSYNEQFF. CDR3 bases: TGCGCCAGCAGCTACGGGACTAGCGGGAAAATGAGCTCCTACAATGAGCAGTTCTTC. Filled out from reference TRBV5-1 and TRBJ2-1, the complete variable domain reads KAGVTQTPRYLIKTRGQQVTLSCSPISGHRSVSWYQQTPGQGLQFLFEYFSETQRNKGNFPGRFSGRQFSNSRSEMNVSTLELGDSALYLCASSYGTSGKMSSYNEQFFGPGTRLTVL.

This clone was counted once. DNA of the CDR3: TGTGCCAGCAGTCCTAGGATGGACGGGGGCGAGCAGTACTTC. It specifies CASSPRMDGGEQYF. The genes are TRBV6-5 and TRBJ2-7; perhaps TRBD2 as D (6 bases). Germline V gives CDR1 MNHEY, CDR2 SVGAGI. The CDR3 consists of 14 residues. Deletions cut 5 bases from V and 6 bases from J, with 17 bases between.

The chain combines TRBV7-9 with TRBJ1-2; D gene unclear. This CDR3 is built from 17 residues. The germline CDR1 and CDR2 sequences are SEHNR and FQNEAQ (reference sequence). Trimming stripped 4 bases from V and 1 base from J, with 19 bases between. The CDR3 loop reads CASSSPPRNTDNYGYTF. CDR3 coding DNA: TGTGCCAGCAGCTCCCCCCCCCGGAACACAGATAACTATGGCTACACCTTC.

The chain couples TRBV18 to TRBJ1-2; D is ambiguous. This CDR3 region has 13 residues. Trimming cost V 3 bases and J 6 bases, with 11 bases left between them. The V gene's germline CDR1 is KGHSH and CDR2 LQKENI. Written as DNA, the CDR3 is TGTGCCAGCTCACCCCGAAGGGAGGATGGCTACACCTTC. Protein sequence: CASSPRREDGYTF.

The chain joins TRBV4-3 to TRBJ2-7; D is unresolved. The ends were cut back, 0 bases at V and 0 bases at J, with 6 bases in the middle. Germline values: CDR1 LGHNA, CDR2 YSLEER. The CDR3 loop spans 14 amino acids. The CDR3 DNA sequence: TGCGCCAGCAGCCAAGATTGGACCTCCTACGAGCAGTACTTC. Its protein is CASSQDWTSYEQYF.

This chain uses TRBV4-1 with TRBJ2-1; TRBD2 matches 8 bases. Per the germline V gene, CDR1 is MGHRA and CDR2 is YSYEKL. CDR3 length equals 17 residues. V shed 6 bases, J shed 0 bases, and the junction held 10 bases outside the gene matches. The CDR3 is CASRLGGGTSSYNEQFF. The CDR3 coding sequence is TGCGCCAGCAGGTTGGGAGGGGGGACTAGCTCCTACAATGAGCAGTTCTTC.